These 2 T cell receptor beta chains came from one sample sequenced in a study of T cells in localized non-small cell lung cancer. Repertoires were generated with immunoSEQ multiplex PCR, while TCRdb's copy carries only in-frame clones and drops some. This table holds about 2,800 clones, approximately 18% found once. The sample consisted of lung tumor tissue, taken before any cancer treatment. These receptors were obtained from a woman aged 35-75 years with stage II lung adenocarcinoma.

The chain's CDR3 is CASSPGITGGTGANVLTF. The CDR3 bases are TGTGCCAGCAGCCCCGGAATTACAGGGGGCACTGGGGCCAACGTCCTGACTTTC. The chain combines TRBV9 with TRBJ2-6; 9 bases map to TRBD1. V was clipped by 4 bases and J by 2 bases; unmatched bases: 10. Germline-derived CDR1 and CDR2 are SGDLS and YYNGEE. This CDR3 has 18 amino acids.

There are a few counts of this clone. This chain connects TRBV11-3 to TRBJ1-4, with TRBD1 matching 7 bases. Germline-derived CDR1 and CDR2 are SGHNT and YENEEA. J was trimmed by 10 bases and V by 5 bases; bases with no gene match: 13. The CDR3 runs to 15 residues. Here the CDR3 reads CASSQNRGDERKLFF. The CDR3 region has the DNA TGTGCCAGCAGCCAAAACAGGGGAGACGAACGAAAACTGTTTTTT. The whole variable domain, remainder taken from reference TRBV11-3 and TRBJ1-4, is EAGVVQSPRYKIIEKKQPVAFWCNPISGHNTLYWYLQNLGQGPELLIRYENEEAVDDSQLPKDRFSAERLKGVDSTLKIQPAELGDSAVYLCASSQNRGDERKLFFGSGTQLSVL.